Shown below are 9 T cell receptor beta chains from a single sample sequenced in a study of control samples from healthy donors and cancer patients. Sequencing used immunoSEQ multiplex PCR; TCRdb keeps in-frame clones, though not all of them. The profile shows some 76,000 clones, roughly 86% of them singletons. The sequencing input was PBMCs. The receptors were gathered from a man aged 60 to 69 with lung cancer.

This clone turned up a few times. The chain combines TRBV6-5 with TRBJ1-4; tentatively, D is TRBD1 (5 bases). The V gene lost 6 bases and the J gene lost 6 bases, with 5 bases spanning the gap. Germline V gene data show CDR1 as MNHEY and CDR2 as SVGAGI. This CDR3 has 11 amino acids. The CDR3 here is CASRQDEKLFF. CDR3 DNA: TGTGCCAGCAGACAGGATGAAAAACTGTTTTTT.

V and J are TRBV12-5 and TRBJ2-5; D gene uncertain. The CDR3 has 13 residues. V lost 0 bases, J lost 1 base, and 3 bases lay in between. Per germline, CDR1 LGHNT and CDR2 FRNRAP. The CDR3 region has the DNA TGTGCTAGTGGTTTGGTATTCCAAGAGACCCAGTACTTC. This encodes CASGLVFQETQYF.

J is TRBJ1-1 and V is TRBV5-4; D remains ambiguous. The germline V and J ends were trimmed by 2 bases and 7 bases, with 9 bases remaining between them. This CDR3 has 12 amino acids. Germline V gene lookup returns CDR1 SGHNT and CDR2 YYREEE (reference sequence). In DNA form, the CDR3 reads TGTGCCAGCAGCTTCGACCAACTTGAAGCTTTCTTT. The encoded protein is CASSFDQLEAFF.

This CDR3 is CASSYSLGSSNQPQHF. CDR3 nucleotides: TGTGCCAGCAGTTACTCCTTGGGGAGTAGCAATCAGCCCCAGCATTTT. This chain connects TRBV6-6 to TRBJ1-5; D is undetermined. V lost 0 bases, J lost 0 bases, and 9 bases lay in between. This CDR3 comprises 16 residues. Germline values: CDR1 MNHNY, CDR2 SVGAGI (reference sequence).

This chain's CDR3 is CASSLGTPVGTGELFF. CDR3 bases: TGCGCCAGCAGCTTAGGGACCCCGGTGGGCACCGGGGAGCTGTTTTTT. The chain recombines TRBV5-1 with TRBJ2-2, with D tentatively TRBD1 or TRBD2 (5 bases each). Germline CDR1 and CDR2: SGHRS and YFSETQ. V was shortened by 2 bases and J by 4 bases, with 15 bases between the two germline ends. CDR3 length: 16 residues. Together with reference TRBV5-1 and TRBJ2-2, the CDR3 gives the full variable domain: KAGVTQTPRYLIKTRGQQVTLSCSPISGHRSVSWYQQTPGQGLQFLFEYFSETQRNKGNFPGRFSGRQFSNSRSEMNVSTLELGDSALYLCASSLGTPVGTGELFFGEGSRLTVL.

The rearrangement joins TRBV11-1 to TRBJ1-1; D remains unclear. The ends were cut back, 5 bases at V and 1 base at J, with 11 bases in the middle. CDR1 is SGHAT and CDR2 is FQDESV in the germline V gene (reference sequence). This CDR3 region has 14 residues. The CDR3 DNA reads as TGTGCCAGCAGCAGGGAGATGAGGAACACTGAAGCTTTCTTT. Its translation is CASSREMRNTEAFF.

This clone was found once. V and J are TRBV6-4 and TRBJ1-5, with a possible D match to TRBD1 (5 bases). The CDR3 spans 14 residues. Between the trimmed V and J ends, which lost 2 bases and 7 bases, there was a span of 12 bases. Germline V gene sequence: CDR1 MRHNA, CDR2 SNTAGT. DNA for the CDR3: TGTGCCAGCAGTGACCAGTTCGAGGGGCAGCCCCAGCATTTT. It is translated as CASSDQFEGQPQHF.

The rearrangement links TRBV4-1 to TRBJ2-6; possibly TRBD2 for D (7 bases). The germline V gene encodes CDR1 MGHRA and CDR2 YSYEKL. V lost 3 bases and J 4 bases, leaving 16 bases between the germline ends. The CDR3 is 17 residues long. CDR3 protein: CASSQGFGGAGANVLTF. The CDR3 DNA sequence: TGCGCCAGCAGCCAGGGTTTTGGGGGGGCCGGGGCCAACGTCCTGACTTTC.

The V gene is TRBV2, the J gene TRBJ1-6; 9 positions agree with TRBD1. J was trimmed by 5 bases and V by 7 bases; bases with no gene match: 6. Germline loops: CDR1 SNHLY, CDR2 FYNNEI. The CDR3 covers 15 residues. CDR3 coding DNA: TGTGCCAGCACCCGGGACAGGGTCAATAATTCACCCCTCCACTTT. Translated: CASTRDRVNNSPLHF.